This section outlines one TCR beta chain sequence together with its context. Antigen unknown. Looked up from germline, CDR1 is LNHDA and CDR2 is SQIVND (reference sequence). The CDR3 covers 16 residues. With V trimmed by 5 bases and J by 4 bases, 11 bases remained unmatched. The source of the sample is a study of cytomegalovirus exposure and HLA in healthy donors. Study-level findings and limits: Later genetic work tied a missense DCLRE1C variant to beta-chain V and J trimming. Later analysis identified several of the most significant clusters that appeared linked to common viral pathogens.

Researchers ran the PCR with 60 Vbeta and 13 Jbeta primers. Assay: immunoSEQ multiplex PCR; the TCRdb copy retains only in-frame clones and omits some. Of about 200,000 clones in the sample, 65% to 90% were seen once. The source material was PBMCs. The sequence was collected from a woman in her fifties or sixties in good health and CMV-seronegative. The V gene is TRBV19, the J gene TRBJ1-1, with 9 bases fitting TRBD1. The DNA for the CDR3 is TGTGCCAGTAGTTTGGATTACAGGGGGCCAGGCACTGAAGCTTTCTTT. It is translated as CASSLDYRGPGTEAFF. The full variable domain, completed using reference TRBV19 and TRBJ1-1, is DGGITQSPKYLFRKEGQNVTLSCEQNLNHDAMYWYRQDPGQGLRLIYYSQIVNDFQKGDIAEGYSVSREKKESFPLTVTSAQKNPTAFYLCASSLDYRGPGTEAFFGQGTRLTVV.